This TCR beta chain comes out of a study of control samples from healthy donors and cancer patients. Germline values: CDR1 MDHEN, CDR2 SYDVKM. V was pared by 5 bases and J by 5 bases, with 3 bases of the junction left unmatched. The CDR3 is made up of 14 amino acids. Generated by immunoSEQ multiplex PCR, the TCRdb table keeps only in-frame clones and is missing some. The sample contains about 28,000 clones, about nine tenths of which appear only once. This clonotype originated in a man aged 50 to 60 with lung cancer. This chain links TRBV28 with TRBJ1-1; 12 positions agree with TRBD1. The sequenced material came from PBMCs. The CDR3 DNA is TGTGCCAGCAGTGGGGGACAGGGGGCGACTGAAGCTTTCTTT. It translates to CASSGGQGATEAFF.